A single sample gave rise to the 29 T cell receptor beta chains below, sequenced in a study of cytomegalovirus exposure and HLA in healthy donors. Assay: immunoSEQ multiplex PCR; the TCRdb copy retains only in-frame clones and omits some. The top ten hold 3% of the sample, which has fewer than 200,000 clones, about 90% seen once. The sequenced sample consisted of PBMCs. The receptors stem from a woman between 18 and 29 years old in good health and CMV-seropositive.

The sample holds a few counts of this clone. V and J are TRBV9 and TRBJ2-5; 8 bases agree with TRBD1. CDR1 and CDR2 from the germline V gene are SGDLS and YYNGEE. V gave up 4 bases and J gave up 5 bases; unmatched junction bases: 7. The CDR3 length is 14 residues. Here the CDR3 DNA reads TGTGCCAGCAGCTTGGCAGGGGGCGGTGAGACCCAGTACTTC. It translates to CASSLAGGGETQYF. Full variable domain (rest looked up from reference TRBV9 and TRBJ2-5): DSGVTQTPKHLITATGQRVTLRCSPRSGDLSVYWYQQSLDQGLQFLIQYYNGEERAKGNILERFSAQQFPDLHSELNLSSLELGDSALYFCASSLAGGGETQYFGPGTRLLVL.

The chain links TRBV4-1 to TRBJ2-4, with no clear D. V shed 0 bases and J shed 0 bases, with 9 bases lying between them. The CDR3 spans 16 residues. Germline V gene data show CDR1 as MGHRA and CDR2 as YSYEKL. CDR3 amino acids: CASSQDDTIAKNIQYF. CDR3 DNA: TGCGCCAGCAGCCAAGATGACACGATAGCCAAAAACATTCAGTACTTC.

This chain links TRBV7-2 with TRBJ2-5; 8 nucleotides align to TRBD2. The CDR3 is 14 amino acids. V was clipped by 1 base and J by 3 bases; unmatched bases: 1. Germline CDR1 SGHTA, CDR2 FQGNSA. CDR3: CASSLVSGEETQYF. The CDR3 nucleotides are TGTGCCAGCAGCTTAGTTAGCGGGGAAGAGACCCAGTACTTC.

The genes are TRBV27 and TRBJ1-1; the match to TRBD1 covers 7 bases. V shed 6 bases, J shed 0 bases, and the junction held 10 bases outside the gene matches. From germline, CDR1 is MNHEY and CDR2 SMNVEV (reference sequence). The CDR3 is 16 residues long. The CDR3 DNA reads TGTGCCAGCAGGCACAGGGGTACGGGGGTGAACACTGAAGCTTTCTTT. Amino acid sequence: CASRHRGTGVNTEAFF.

J is TRBJ2-7 and V is TRBV6-5; 10 bases align to TRBD1. The germline V gene encodes CDR1 MNHEY and CDR2 SVGAGI. The CDR3 consists of 14 residues. Unmatched junction bases numbered 3, after V lost 4 bases and J lost 3 bases. The CDR3 is CASSWDRGSYEQYF. In DNA form, the CDR3 reads TGTGCCAGCAGTTGGGACAGGGGAAGCTACGAGCAGTACTTC.

The rearrangement links TRBV12-1 to TRBJ1-1; the D call of TRBD1 is as the table states it, not checked on the DNA. TRBV12-1 is flagged as a pseudogene. The CDR3 consists of 12 residues. The CDR3 DNA sequence: TGTGCCAGCAGGGGACAGGTCTCTGAAGCTTTCTTT. It encodes CASRGQVSEAFF.

This chain joins TRBV7-9 and TRBJ2-7; 9 positions agree with TRBD2. Germline CDR1 reads SEHNR; CDR2 reads FQNEAQ (reference sequence). CDR3 length: 17 residues. Losses at the gene ends were 0 bases for V and 5 bases for J; bases not matched to a gene: 11. The CDR3: CASSLATSGRKLHEQYF. CDR3 nucleotide sequence: TGTGCCAGCAGCTTAGCTACTAGCGGGCGCAAATTACACGAGCAGTACTTC.

The V call is TRBV5-1, the J call TRBJ1-2; 8 bases align to TRBD1. CDR1 SGHRS and CDR2 YFSETQ come from the germline V gene. This CDR3 contains 14 residues. V was clipped by 1 base and J by 7 bases; unmatched bases: 6. The CDR3 DNA follows: TGCGCCAGCAGCTTGATGCAGGGGGCAATTGGCTACACCTTC. Translated, it gives CASSLMQGAIGYTF.

The chain carries TRBV7-8 and TRBJ2-1; tentative D call: TRBD2 (6 bases). The CDR3 sequence is 14 residues long. In germline, CDR1 is SGHVS, CDR2 FQNEAQ. V shed 4 bases and J shed 4 bases, with 11 bases lying between them. The CDR3 spells CASSSPGGYNEQFF. The CDR3 nucleotides are TGTGCCAGCAGCTCTCCTGGAGGGTACAATGAGCAGTTCTTC.

This chain uses TRBV4-3 with TRBJ2-4, with TRBD1 matching 7 bases. CDR3 length: 16 amino acids. Germline CDR1 reads LGHNA; CDR2 reads YSLEER. The junction had 5 bases not matched to a gene; V was cut back by 1 base and J by 2 bases. The CDR3 spells CASSQGQGHPKNIQYF. CDR3 nucleotides: TGCGCCAGCAGCCAAGGACAGGGCCACCCCAAAAACATTCAGTACTTC.

This chain uses TRBV5-1 with TRBJ1-1; TRBD1 is a possible D gene (5 bases). This CDR3 contains 13 residues. CDR1 is SGHRS, CDR2 YFSETQ, per germline. The V gene lost 1 base and the J gene lost 6 bases, with 10 bases spanning the gap. The CDR3 sequence is CASSLQGLAEAFF. The DNA of the CDR3 is TGCGCCAGCAGCTTGCAGGGTTTGGCTGAAGCTTTCTTT.

The rearrangement uses TRBV5-5 and TRBJ1-1; TRBD1 aligns across 8 bases. Germline V gives CDR1 SGHKS, CDR2 YYEKEE (reference sequence). The CDR3 extends over 13 amino acids. V lost 4 bases, J lost 6 bases, and 5 bases stayed unmatched. CDR3 DNA sequence: TGTGCCAGCAGCCTCGGGACAGGCCCTGAAGCTTTCTTT. This encodes CASSLGTGPEAFF.

The chain carries TRBV7-3 and TRBJ2-3; 10 bases line up with TRBD2. Germline lookup yields CDR1 SGHTA and CDR2 FQGTGA. The CDR3 loop spans 16 amino acids. The junction had 10 bases not matched to a gene; V was cut back by 5 bases and J by 5 bases. This chain's CDR3 is CASSPHFGTSEDTQYF. In DNA, the CDR3 is TGTGCCAGCAGCCCCCACTTCGGGACTAGCGAAGATACGCAGTATTTT.

The chain uses TRBV5-4 and TRBJ1-1; D call uncertain. V gave up 6 bases and J gave up 6 bases, with 18 bases separating them. The CDR3 runs to 14 residues. Germline CDR1 reads SGHNT; CDR2 reads YYREEE (reference sequence). CDR3 sequence (DNA): TGTGCCAGCACCCAAGCCCCACAGCTACCTGAAGCTTTCTTT. Translating it yields CASTQAPQLPEAFF.

This clone has just one count. This chain joins TRBV5-4 and TRBJ1-1; D ambiguous. CDR3 length: 14 residues. Per the germline V gene, CDR1 is SGHNT and CDR2 is YYREEE (reference sequence). With 0 bases removed from V and 0 bases from J, the gap between germline ends came to 6 bases. The CDR3 bases are TGTGCCAGCAGCTTGGGGGCCCTGAACACTGAAGCTTTCTTT. It codes for CASSLGALNTEAFF.

The chain couples TRBV27 to TRBJ2-5; 8 bases match TRBD1. Germline CDR1 MNHEY, CDR2 SMNVEV (reference sequence). V trimming: 4 bases; J trimming: 4 bases; junction bases outside the gene matches: 8. This CDR3 has 15 residues. Here the CDR3 DNA reads TGTGCCAGCAGTTCCGCCGGACAGGGAAGAGAGACCCAGTACTTC. Translated, it gives CASSSAGQGRETQYF.

The V and J genes are TRBV6-1 and TRBJ2-7; 14 nucleotides align to TRBD2. After removal of 2 bases from V and 4 bases from J, the junction contained 4 bases not matched to a gene. Germline V gene sequence: CDR1 MNHNS, CDR2 SASEGT. CDR3 length: 16 residues. CDR3 sequence reads: CASSEWGLAGVYEQYF. For the CDR3, the DNA is TGTGCCAGCAGTGAATGGGGACTAGCGGGAGTATACGAGCAGTACTTC.

The chain links TRBV5-6 to TRBJ1-4, with 10 bases that match TRBD1. The CDR3 covers 15 residues. Per the germline V gene, CDR1 is SGHDT and CDR2 is YYEEEE. With 3 bases clipped from V and 8 bases from J, the junction kept 7 bases outside the gene matches. DNA of the CDR3: TGTGCCAGCAGCTCTGAGGGACAGGGGAGCGAAAAACTGTTTTTT. It codes for CASSSEGQGSEKLFF.

The gene calls are TRBV19 and TRBJ1-1; D uncertain. Trimming left V 7 bases short and J 2 bases short, with 11 bases between. This CDR3 is built from 13 residues. The germline gives CDR1 LNHDA, CDR2 SQIVND (reference sequence). Here the CDR3 DNA reads TGTGCCAGTATCTCCCCAGAAAACACTGAAGCTTTCTTT. Translation: CASISPENTEAFF. Looking up the rest from reference TRBV19 and TRBJ1-1 gives the full variable domain: DGGITQSPKYLFRKEGQNVTLSCEQNLNHDAMYWYRQDPGQGLRLIYYSQIVNDFQKGDIAEGYSVSREKKESFPLTVTSAQKNPTAFYLCASISPENTEAFFGQGTRLTVV.

The chain couples TRBV9 to TRBJ1-5; TRBD1 is a possible D gene (6 bases). With 5 bases removed from V and 4 bases from J, the gap between germline ends came to 10 bases. This CDR3 contains 13 residues. The germline V gene encodes CDR1 SGDLS and CDR2 YYNGEE. CDR3 protein: CASSRDINQPQHF. Here the CDR3 DNA reads TGTGCCAGCAGTAGGGACATTAATCAGCCCCAGCATTTT.

Only a few counts were recorded for this clone. The rearrangement joins TRBV19 to TRBJ2-1; D is perhaps TRBD2 (5 bases). Per germline, CDR1 LNHDA and CDR2 SQIVND (reference sequence). With 2 bases removed from V and 5 bases from J, the gap between germline ends came to 13 bases. The CDR3 runs 15 residues. The CDR3 spells CASSITSFPHNEQFF. DNA for the CDR3: TGTGCCAGTAGTATAACTAGTTTCCCCCACAATGAGCAGTTCTTC.

This rearrangement joins TRBV28 to TRBJ2-5, with 11 bases aligning to TRBD1. The CDR3 extends over 14 amino acids. Trimming removed 6 bases from V and 5 bases from J; junction bases left unmatched: 5. Germline V gene lookup returns CDR1 MDHEN and CDR2 SYDVKM. As DNA, the CDR3 is TGTGCCAGCAGACGGACAGGGGGCACGGAGACCCAGTACTTC. It yields the protein CASRRTGGTETQYF.

The table lists this clone with a count of one. The chain links TRBV7-9 to TRBJ2-7, with TRBD1 matching 8 bases. CDR3 length: 14 amino acids. With V trimmed by 4 bases and J by 7 bases, 9 bases remained unmatched. Germline loops: CDR1 SEHNR, CDR2 FQNEAQ (reference sequence). CDR3 in amino acids: CASSSSRGRREQYF. CDR3 DNA: TGTGCCAGCAGCTCAAGCAGGGGGCGTCGTGAGCAGTACTTC.

V is TRBV5-1 and J is TRBJ1-4; D perhaps matches TRBD1 (5 bases). This CDR3 spans 13 amino acids. Trimming stripped 3 bases from V and 7 bases from J, with 10 bases between. Germline assignment: CDR1 SGHRS and CDR2 YFSETQ. In DNA, the CDR3 is TGCGCCAGCAGCTGGTCCGGGGGTGAAAAACTGTTTTTT. Protein: CASSWSGGEKLFF.

This clone was seen a single time. The chain links TRBV5-4 to TRBJ2-2; 7 bases line up with TRBD1. Germline CDR1 SGHNT, CDR2 YYREEE (reference sequence). The CDR3 covers 16 residues. Germline trimming cut 4 bases from V and 1 base from J; bases unmatched to any gene: 7. The CDR3: CASSPTNRGNTGELFF. Here the CDR3 DNA reads TGTGCCAGCAGCCCGACTAACAGGGGGAACACCGGGGAGCTGTTTTTT.

The chain links TRBV5-5 to TRBJ1-1, with no clear D. V lost 0 bases and J 1 base, leaving 4 bases between the germline ends. Germline CDR1 reads SGHKS; CDR2 reads YYEKEE (reference sequence). The CDR3 extends over 13 amino acids. CDR3 in amino acids: CASSLARNTEAFF. The CDR3 nucleotides read TGTGCCAGCAGCTTGGCTCGGAACACTGAAGCTTTCTTT.

The V and J genes are TRBV6-6 and TRBJ1-1, with D unresolved. V shed 6 bases and J shed 6 bases, with 11 bases lying between them. The CDR3 loop spans 12 amino acids. Germline V gene lookup returns CDR1 MNHNY and CDR2 SVGAGI (reference sequence). The CDR3 coding sequence is TGTGCCAGCAGCGAGGGAGTCGCTGAAGCTTTCTTT. It is translated as CASSEGVAEAFF.

This clone came up once. The chain has TRBV9 and TRBJ1-2; 9 nucleotides match TRBD1. V gave up 4 bases and J gave up 8 bases; unmatched junction bases: 15. CDR3 size: 16 residues. The germline CDR1 and CDR2 sequences are SGDLS and YYNGEE. In DNA, the CDR3 is TGTGCCAGCAGCACCCAGGGGGCACAGGGGGCGCAAGGCTACACCTTC. Translated: CASSTQGAQGAQGYTF.

The chain carries TRBV15 and TRBJ1-5, with 12 nucleotides matching TRBD1. The CDR3 contains 15 residues. CDR1 and CDR2 from the germline V gene are LNHNV and YYDKDF (reference sequence). V shed 3 bases, J shed 7 bases, and the junction held 4 bases outside the gene matches. The CDR3 loop reads CATSRGQGAGQPQHF. CDR3 bases: TGTGCCACCAGCAGGGGACAGGGGGCAGGGCAGCCCCAGCATTTT.